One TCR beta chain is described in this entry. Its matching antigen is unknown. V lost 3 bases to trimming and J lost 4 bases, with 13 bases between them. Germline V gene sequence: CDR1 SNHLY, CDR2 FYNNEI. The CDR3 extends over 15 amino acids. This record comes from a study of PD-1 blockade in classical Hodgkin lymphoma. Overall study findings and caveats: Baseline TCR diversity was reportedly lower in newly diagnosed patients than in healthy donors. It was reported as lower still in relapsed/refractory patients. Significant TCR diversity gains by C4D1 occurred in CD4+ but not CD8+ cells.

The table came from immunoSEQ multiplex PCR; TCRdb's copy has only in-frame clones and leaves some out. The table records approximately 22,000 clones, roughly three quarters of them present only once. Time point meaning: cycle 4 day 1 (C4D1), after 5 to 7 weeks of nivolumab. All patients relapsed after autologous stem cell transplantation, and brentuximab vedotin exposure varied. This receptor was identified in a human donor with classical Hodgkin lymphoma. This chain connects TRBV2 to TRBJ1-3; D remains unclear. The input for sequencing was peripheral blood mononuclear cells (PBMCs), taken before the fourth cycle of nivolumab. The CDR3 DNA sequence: TGTGCCAGCAGTGATGTGAGAACAACCGGAAACACCATATATTTT. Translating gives CASSDVRTTGNTIYF.